These 28 T cell receptor beta chains were sequenced from one sample in a study of T cells in localized non-small cell lung cancer. The repertoire was sequenced with immunoSEQ multiplex PCR; TCRdb's copy has only in-frame clones and lacks some. The sample includes around 7,200 clones, about 94% of them seen just once. Sequencing used peripheral blood, obtained before any cancer treatment. The receptors were sampled from a woman aged 35-75 years with stage I lung adenocarcinoma.

J is TRBJ2-1 and V is TRBV2; 8 nucleotides align to TRBD2. V lost 2 bases and J lost 4; bases outside the gene matches: 10. Germline CDR1 SNHLY, CDR2 FYNNEI. This CDR3 comprises 17 residues. DNA for the CDR3: TGTGCCAGCAGTGAAAGGCTAGCGGGCGCCTTTTACAATGAGCAGTTCTTC. It is translated as CASSERLAGAFYNEQFF.

V usage is TRBV6-1 and J usage is TRBJ2-4, with D perhaps matching TRBD2 (6 bases). The ends were cut back, 2 bases at V and 1 base at J, with 12 bases in the middle. Germline assignment: CDR1 MNHNS and CDR2 SASEGT. The CDR3 runs 16 residues. The DNA of the CDR3 is TGTGCCAGCAGTGAAATTTGGGACTTGGCCAAAAACATTCAGTACTTC. This encodes CASSEIWDLAKNIQYF.

The chain carries TRBV28 and TRBJ2-1; 13 nucleotides align to TRBD2. This CDR3 has 16 amino acids. In germline, CDR1 is MDHEN, CDR2 SYDVKM. The ends lost 4 bases at V and 7 bases at J; junction bases unmatched: 7. CDR3 in DNA: TGTGCCAGCAGTTCCTCCGGGACTAGCGGGAAAAATGAGCAGTTCTTC. Its translation: CASSSSGTSGKNEQFF.

This clone occurred a few times. The sample carries other DNA sequences with the same CDR3. This sequence joins TRBV19 and TRBJ1-1; D uncertain. Germline CDR1 is LNHDA and CDR2 is SQIVND (reference sequence). The length of the CDR3 is 14 residues. The germline V and J ends were trimmed by 4 bases and 3 bases, with 12 bases remaining between them. In DNA form, the CDR3 reads TGTGCCAGTAGTACAGAGTGGGAGGACACTGAAGCTTTCTTT. Translation gives CASSTEWEDTEAFF.

This sequence joins TRBV30 and TRBJ1-3, with TRBD1 as a possible D gene (5 bases). Germline values: CDR1 GTSNPN, CDR2 SVGIG (reference sequence). CDR3 length: 16 residues. V gave up 0 bases and J gave up 0 bases, with 12 bases separating them. CDR3 loop: CAWSVLFGGSGNTIYF. CDR3 sequence (DNA): TGTGCCTGGAGTGTACTGTTTGGGGGCTCTGGAAACACCATATATTTT.

J is TRBJ2-7 and V is TRBV11-2; 13 bases agree with TRBD2. CDR3 length: 18 residues. Germline V gives CDR1 SGHAT, CDR2 FQNNGV. Germline trimming cut 2 bases from V and 0 bases from J; bases unmatched to any gene: 7. The CDR3 DNA sequence: TGTGCCAGCAGCTTAAGACTAGCGGGAGGACCAAGCTCCTACGAGCAGTACTTC. Translating gives CASSLRLAGGPSSYEQYF. Full variable domain (outside the CDR3, taken from reference TRBV11-2 and TRBJ2-7): EAGVAQSPRYKIIEKRQSVAFWCNPISGHATLYWYQQILGQGPKLLIQFQNNGVVDDSQLPKDRFSAERLKGVDSTLKIQPAKLEDSAVYLCASSLRLAGGPSSYEQYFGPGTRLTVT.

The V call is TRBV5-1, the J call TRBJ1-2; D remains unclear. Trimming shortened V by 0 bases and J by 3 bases, and 3 bases separated the two germline ends. CDR3 size: 12 residues. Looked up from germline, CDR1 is SGHRS and CDR2 is YFSETQ. The CDR3 spells CASSLGHYGYTF. CDR3 in DNA: TGCGCCAGCAGCTTGGGGCACTATGGCTACACCTTC.

The chain joins TRBV5-1 to TRBJ1-1, with 8 bases aligning to TRBD1. The germline gives CDR1 SGHRS, CDR2 YFSETQ. This CDR3 region has 16 residues. V trimming: 0 bases; J trimming: 2 bases; junction bases outside the gene matches: 6. The CDR3 loop is CASSLAGDRQNTEAFF. In nucleotides, the CDR3 is TGCGCCAGCAGCTTGGCGGGGGACAGGCAAAACACTGAAGCTTTCTTT.

With regard to this clone: At one boundary the junction diverges from the germline segment, which might be a read error. The chain recombines TRBV7-7 with TRBJ2-1; D gene unclear. Per germline, CDR1 SSHAT and CDR2 FNYEAQ (reference sequence). The CDR3 spans 13 residues. The CDR3 region has the DNA TGTGCTAGCAGCTTAGGTGTGCACAATGAGCAGTTCTTC. Protein product: CASSLGVHNEQFF. The full variable domain, its missing parts supplied by reference TRBV7-7 and TRBJ2-1, is GAGVSQSPRYKVTKRGQDVTLRCDPISSHATLYWYQQALGQGPEFLTYFNYEAQPDKSGLPSDRFSAERPEGSISTLTIQRTEQRDSAMYRCASSLGVHNEQFFGPGTRLTVL.

The V gene is TRBV6-5, the J gene TRBJ2-2; 7 positions match TRBD1. Germline CDR1 is MNHEY and CDR2 is SVGAGI. J was trimmed by 4 bases and V by 2 bases; bases with no gene match: 4. The CDR3 runs 15 residues. The chain's CDR3 is CASSYTGVATGELFF. For the CDR3, the DNA is TGTGCCAGCAGTTACACAGGGGTTGCCACCGGGGAGCTGTTTTTT.

This chain joins TRBV5-1 and TRBJ1-1; D possibly corresponds to TRBD1 (5 bases). Trimming took off 4 bases at V and 5 bases at J, with 18 bases between the two ends. The CDR3 covers 15 residues. Germline CDR1 and CDR2: SGHRS and YFSETQ. The CDR3 DNA follows: TGCGCCAGCAGCGATGGACGGGGGGTAGTGACTGAAGCTTTCTTT. This encodes CASSDGRGVVTEAFF.

The gene calls are TRBV18 and TRBJ1-1, with D unresolved. This CDR3 has 13 amino acids. Germline V gene lookup returns CDR1 KGHSH and CDR2 LQKENI. Trimming shortened V by 2 bases and J by 3 bases, and 7 bases separated the two germline ends. This chain's CDR3 is CASSPGSDTEAFF. CDR3 in DNA: TGTGCCAGCTCACCAGGTAGTGACACTGAAGCTTTCTTT.

The J gene is TRBJ2-7, the V gene TRBV2; D possibly corresponds to TRBD1 (6 bases). Germline lookup yields CDR1 SNHLY and CDR2 FYNNEI. This CDR3 has 15 amino acids. Trimming stripped 4 bases from V and 1 base from J, with 14 bases between. The CDR3 sequence is CASSGPRDTSYEQYF. The CDR3 region has the DNA TGTGCCAGCAGTGGGCCCCGGGACACTTCCTACGAGCAGTACTTC. The complete variable domain, with remaining parts taken from reference TRBV2 and TRBJ2-7, reads EPEVTQTPSHQVTQMGQEVILRCVPISNHLYFYWYRQILGQKVEFLVSFYNNEISEKSEIFDDQFSVERPDGSNFTLKIRSTKLEDSAMYFCASSGPRDTSYEQYFGPGTRLTVT.

The rearrangement uses TRBV5-6 and TRBJ2-1; TRBD1 aligns across 8 bases. The trim removed 0 bases at V and 7 bases at J, leaving 9 bases unmatched. Per the germline V gene, CDR1 is SGHDT and CDR2 is YYEEEE. The CDR3 extends over 16 amino acids. The chain's CDR3 is CASSLAAGRGQNEQFF. DNA of the CDR3: TGTGCCAGCAGCTTGGCCGCGGGCAGGGGGCAGAATGAGCAGTTCTTC.

This sequence joins TRBV5-6 and TRBJ2-1; TRBD1 agrees at 8 bases. The CDR3 runs 17 residues. V gave up 3 bases and J gave up 3 bases; unmatched junction bases: 11. From germline, CDR1 is SGHDT and CDR2 YYEEEE. CDR3 nucleotide sequence: TGTGCCAGCAGCTCCGCGGGTCAGGGGGCGTTCTACAATGAGCAGTTCTTC. Translated, it gives CASSSAGQGAFYNEQFF.

V is TRBV5-4 and J is TRBJ2-7; 8 bases match TRBD2. V shed 4 bases and J 1 base; nucleotides not matched to a gene: 7. CDR3 length: 15 amino acids. CDR1 and CDR2 from the germline V gene are SGHNT and YYREEE (reference sequence). In DNA form, the CDR3 reads TGTGCCAGCAGCCCGGGGGGGGGAGGATCCTACGAGCAGTACTTC. Its protein product is CASSPGGGGSYEQYF.

This sequence joins TRBV7-8 and TRBJ1-3; D not certain. This CDR3 is 16 amino acids long. Trimming took 0 bases from V and 0 from J, leaving 9 bases between them. Germline V CDR1 and CDR2: SGHVS, FQNEAQ. The CDR3 sequence: CASSLAPVDSGNTIYF. CDR3 nucleotides: TGTGCCAGCAGCTTAGCGCCAGTAGACTCTGGAAACACCATATATTTT.

This clone was detected once. The gene calls are TRBV6-6 and TRBJ1-3, with TRBD1 matching 8 bases. With 6 bases clipped from V and 0 bases from J, the junction kept 7 bases outside the gene matches. Germline loops: CDR1 MNHNY, CDR2 SVGAGI (reference sequence). CDR3 size: 16 residues. The CDR3 DNA is TGTGCCAGCAGGGAAACCGGGACAGGCTCTGGAAACACCATATATTTT. Protein product: CASRETGTGSGNTIYF.

The gene calls are TRBV11-3 and TRBJ2-2; 7 bases map to TRBD1. This CDR3 region has 17 residues. Germline CDR1 is SGHNT and CDR2 is YENEEA. The V segment lost 4 bases and the J segment 3 bases; nucleotides outside the gene matches: 11. The CDR3 spells CASSSIFGTEHTGELFF. CDR3 coding DNA: TGTGCCAGCAGCTCGATCTTCGGGACAGAACACACCGGGGAGCTGTTTTTT.

The chain carries TRBV12-5 and TRBJ2-1; no clear D gene. Germline V lookup: CDR1 LGHNT, CDR2 FRNRAP. The V gene lost 2 bases and the J gene lost 6 bases, with 11 bases spanning the gap. The CDR3 extends over 14 amino acids. CDR3 sequence: CASGLIPSSNEQFF. In DNA, the CDR3 is TGTGCTAGTGGTTTGATACCGAGCTCCAATGAGCAGTTCTTC.

This chain's CDR3 is CASSPYRQANTGELFF. For the CDR3, the DNA is TGTGCCAGCTCACCTTACCGACAGGCGAACACCGGGGAGCTGTTTTTT. The rearrangement joins TRBV18 to TRBJ2-2; TRBD1 might be the D (6 bases). This CDR3 region has 16 residues. V was shortened by 3 bases and J by 0 bases, with 11 bases between the two germline ends. Germline-derived CDR1 and CDR2 are KGHSH and LQKENI.

The chain uses TRBV29-1 and TRBJ2-1; D is perhaps TRBD2 (6 bases). The CDR3 consists of 16 residues. Between the trimmed V and J ends, which lost 4 bases and 0 bases, there was a span of 16 bases. CDR1 and CDR2 (germline): SQVTM, ANQGSEA. The CDR3 loop reads CSVVGQGGVSYNEQFF. In DNA, the CDR3 is TGCAGCGTTGTAGGCCAAGGCGGGGTCTCCTACAATGAGCAGTTCTTC.

This clone showed up just once. The chain couples TRBV11-2 to TRBJ2-7, with 8 bases that match TRBD2. Germline CDR1 SGHAT, CDR2 FQNNGV. Losses at the gene ends were 1 base for V and 3 bases for J; bases not matched to a gene: 5. The CDR3 sequence is 15 residues long. The CDR3 sequence is CASSLGPSGRYEQYF. In nucleotides, the CDR3 is TGTGCCAGCAGCTTAGGTCCTAGCGGGCGCTACGAGCAGTACTTC.

The genes are TRBV5-6 and TRBJ1-2; D gene ambiguous. The CDR3 is 15 amino acids. CDR1 and CDR2 (germline): SGHDT, YYEEEE. Deletions cut 4 bases from V and 2 bases from J, with 15 bases between. The CDR3 DNA reads as TGTGCCAGCAGCCCACCTCGGCGGCTCAACTATGGCTACACCTTC. This sequence encodes CASSPPRRLNYGYTF.

This sequence joins TRBV18 and TRBJ2-3, with TRBD1 as a possible D gene (7 bases). The germline V gene has CDR1 KGHSH and CDR2 LQKENI. The V end lost 8 bases, the J end lost 3 bases, and 12 bases lay between the germline ends. The CDR3 is 13 residues long. CDR3 coding DNA: TGTGCCAGCGGGCCAGGGGGGACAGATACGCAGTATTTT. This translates into CASGPGGTDTQYF.

This chain links TRBV4-1 with TRBJ2-7; D possibly corresponds to TRBD1 (6 bases). Germline V gene data show CDR1 as MGHRA and CDR2 as YSYEKL. This CDR3 is 16 amino acids long. Trimming removed 1 base from V and 2 bases from J, with 15 bases in between. CDR3 region: CASSQGARGLTYEQYF. The CDR3 DNA sequence: TGCGCCAGCAGCCAAGGGGCCAGGGGCCTTACCTACGAGCAGTACTTC.

This clone appeared a single time. This chain joins TRBV29-1 and TRBJ2-7; the D call may be TRBD1 or TRBD2 (5 bases each). Per germline, CDR1 SQVTM and CDR2 ANQGSEA. The germline V and J ends were trimmed by 6 bases and 6 bases, with 12 bases remaining between them. The CDR3 sequence is 11 residues long. The CDR3 bases are TGCAGCGTCGCCTCAGGGAGCGAGCAGTACTTC. It translates to CSVASGSEQYF.

V usage is TRBV9 and J usage is TRBJ1-4; the match to TRBD1 covers 8 bases. The CDR3 totals 15 residues. Trimming at V came to 3 bases and at J to 4 bases, leaving 5 bases not matched to a gene. Germline assignment: CDR1 SGDLS and CDR2 YYNGEE. CDR3 protein: CASSAWGQVNEKLFF. The CDR3 DNA is TGTGCCAGCAGCGCCTGGGGACAGGTTAATGAAAAACTGTTTTTT.